These T cell receptor beta chains were read from a single sample in a study of T cell repertoires in cytomegalovirus infection. TCRdb reanalysed the reads using MiXCR and keeps one entry per CDR3 protein. Among more than 650,000 distinct CDR3 sequences listed, 35% to 45% were seen once. Sequenced input: PBMCs. These receptors all stem from a human donor in good health (CMV status not recorded). Some clones in this sample may be carry-over from other donors' samples. CDR3s include the opening cysteine and the closing phenylalanine or tryptophan. The D gene is left open where the match is weak. Expanded clones get a size class; other rows say once, few or many, or leave the size out.

TRBV12-3/TRBV12-4	.	TRBJ1-2	12	.	CATWLPNYGYTF	TGTGCCACCTGGTTACCTAACTATGGCTACACCTTC
TRBV28	few	TRBJ2-3	15	.	CASSLTKWGTDTQYF	TGTGCCAGCAGTTTGACAAAGTGGGGCACAGATACGCAGTATTTT
TRBV24-1	.	TRBJ1-5	18	TRBD1	CATSDPGTGMAVDQPQHF	TGTGCCACCAGTGATCCCGGGACAGGGATGGCGGTAGATCAGCCCCAGCATTTT
TRBV11-2	.	TRBJ2-3	17	.	CASSSIPPGVGSDTQYF	TGTGCCAGCAGCTCAATCCCTCCGGGAGTAGGGTCAGATACGCAGTATTTT
TRBV10-3	many	TRBJ2-7	12	.	CAISAFGNEQYF	TGTGCCATCAGTGCTTTTGGGAACGAGCAGTACTTC
TRBV12-3/TRBV12-4	.	TRBJ2-6	16	.	CASSWVKGSGANVLTF	TGTGCCAGCAGTTGGGTAAAGGGCTCTGGGGCCAACGTCCTGACTTTC
TRBV20-1	.	TRBJ2-7	12	TRBD2	CSVERGNYEQYF	TGCAGTGTGGAGCGGGGGAACTACGAGCAGTACTTC
TRBV4-1	.	TRBJ1-2	16	TRBD1	CASSQTWDRVTYGYTF	TGCGCCAGCAGCCAAACCTGGGACAGGGTGACCTATGGCTACACCTTC
TRBV5-1	.	TRBJ1-1	13	.	CASTQPENTEAFF	TGCGCCAGCACCCAACCTGAGAACACTGAAGCTTTCTTT
TRBV6-8	.	TRBJ1-3	12	.	CASSYEGNTIYF	TGTGCCAGCAGTTACGAGGGAAACACCATATATTTT
TRBV12-3/TRBV12-4	few	TRBJ1-6	14	.	CASSWGQFESPLHF	TGTGCCAGCAGTTGGGGGCAATTCGAATCACCCCTCCACTTT
TRBV9	once	TRBJ2-3	18	TRBD2	CASSVRTSGGASTDTQYF	TGTGCCAGCAGCGTACGGACTAGCGGGGGGGCAAGCACAGATACGCAGTATTTT
TRBV2	.	TRBJ1-2	14	TRBD1	CASSELGTGDGYTF	TGTGCCAGCAGTGAACTAGGGACAGGGGATGGCTACACCTTC
TRBV7-9	.	TRBJ2-6	18	.	CASSLKRGGSPGANVLTF	TGTGCCAGCAGCTTAAAACGGGGAGGTTCTCCTGGGGCCAACGTCCTGACTTTC
TRBV9	.	TRBJ2-7	14	TRBD1	CASSPQGQGGEQYF	TGTGCCAGCAGCCCACAGGGACAGGGCGGCGAGCAGTACTTC
TRBV10-3	.	TRBJ1-1	12	.	CAIIFGGTEAFF	TGTGCCATCATCTTCGGGGGCACTGAAGCTTTCTTT
TRBV18	.	TRBJ1-2	13	.	CASSPTGYYGYTF	TGTGCCAGCTCACCAACAGGGTACTATGGCTACACCTTC
TRBV6-1	few	TRBJ1-1	13	TRBD1	CASRDRINTEAFF	TGTGCCAGTCGGGACAGGATTAACACTGAAGCTTTCTTT
TRBV10-3	.	TRBJ2-5	14	.	CAISETQAQETQYF	TGTGCCATCAGTGAGACGCAAGCCCAAGAGACCCAGTACTTC